This TCR beta chain stems from a study of T cell repertoires in cytomegalovirus infection. Across the study: Both recently identified HLA-C-restricted and well-studied HLA-B-restricted CMV epitopes were used in the study. The public TCR beta signatures pointed to both CMV infection and matching HLA type.

MiXCR was run by TCRdb on the reads, yielding one entry per CDR3 protein. The data contain about 890,000 distinct CDR3 sequences, 31% of them seen just once; the ten biggest clones take up about an eighth. Study results and caveats: Totalled public TCR beta family frequency picked out people who carried CMV plus the relevant HLA. Ex vivo, HLA-C-restricted CMV-specific TCR beta clonotypes prevailed over the rest of the response.

As concerns this clonotype: The antigen is not known.

The sample in question was cultured CD8+ T cells from PBMCs, obtained from culture after CMV antigen stimulation. The origin of this receptor is a human donor in good health (CMV status not recorded). Some clones in this sample may be carry-over from other donors' samples.

CDR3 bases: TGTGCCAGCAGCAACCCGACAGGGGCGATGCCTGAAGCTTTCTTT. Encoded protein: CASSNPTGAMPEAFF. J is TRBJ1-1 and V is TRBV7-9; 8 bases match TRBD1. The CDR3 contains 15 residues. V gave up 5 bases and J gave up 6 bases; unmatched junction bases: 11. CDR1 SEHNR and CDR2 FQNEAQ come from the germline V gene (reference sequence).